The text below deals with one T cell receptor (beta chain). Its cognate antigen is unknown. The data derive from a study of cytomegalovirus exposure and HLA in healthy donors. Study-wide findings and caveats: The study had only CMV serostatus as immune exposure information.

CDR3 length: 12 amino acids. CDR1 is SQVTM, CDR2 ANQGSEA, per germline. V was pared by 7 bases and J by 5 bases, with 5 bases of the junction left unmatched. 60 Vbeta and 13 Jbeta primers were used in PCR. Produced via immunoSEQ multiplex PCR; TCRdb's table is partial and in-frame only. The sample table sets out about 58,000 clones. Sequenced: PBMCs. The chain is built from TRBV29-1 and TRBJ1-2; 9 positions match TRBD1. This sequence originates from a woman in her late teens or twenties in good health and CMV-seronegative. The CDR3 is CSASTGGYGYTF. The DNA of the CDR3 is TGCAGCGCATCGACAGGGGGGTATGGCTACACCTTC.